Listed below are T cell receptor beta chains from one sample, sequenced in a study of blood T cell repertoires in COVID-19. TCRdb keeps only in-frame clones here, not all; method: immunoSEQ multiplex PCR. The sample shows 150,000 to 200,000 clones, 70% to 90% of them seen only once. The sample comprised peripheral blood. The receptor source for this set is an elderly woman in a cohort sampled during active or convalescent COVID-19. Both conserved end residues are part of each CDR3. D genes are given only for firm matches. Part of the rows lack a size; the others show once, few, many or a class for expanded clones.

clone size	V gene	D gene	J gene	CDR3 DNA	CDR3 protein
NA	TRBV11-3	NA	TRBJ2-3	TGTGCCAGCAGCCCCCCTAGCACAGATACGCAGTATTTT	CASSPPSTDTQYF
NA	TRBV5-6	NA	TRBJ1-1	TGTGCCAGCAGCTTGAGAGTCTTCGGCGCCAGGGCCAACACTGAAGCTTTCTTT	CASSLRVFGARANTEAFF
NA	TRBV5-1	TRBD1	TRBJ1-1	TGCGCCAGCAGCATCGAGGGGGCGCTGGGAACTGAAGCTTTCTTT	CASSIEGALGTEAFF
NA	TRBV5-1	NA	TRBJ1-1	TGCGCCAGCAGCTTCTTCCAGATGAACACTGAAGCTTTCTTT	CASSFFQMNTEAFF
NA	TRBV9	NA	TRBJ1-5	TGTGCCAGCAGCGTAGATCCGGGGAACAATCAGCCCCAGCATTTT	CASSVDPGNNQPQHF
NA	TRBV28	TRBD2	TRBJ2-1	TGTGCCAGCAGTTCCTTAGCGGGGGCGGCCGGTGAGCAGTTCTTC	CASSSLAGAAGEQFF
once	TRBV19	TRBD1	TRBJ1-1	TGTGCCAGTAGGGACAGGATTTTGAACACTGAAGCTTTCTTT	CASRDRILNTEAFF
NA	TRBV4-1	NA	TRBJ1-3	TGCGCCAGCAGCCAAGAGGGACTGGCGCGAAACACCATATATTTT	CASSQEGLARNTIYF
NA	TRBV6-7	TRBD2	TRBJ2-7	TGTGCCAGCTGGCTCCGACTAGCGGGGAGCCACGAGCAGTACTTC	CASWLRLAGSHEQYF
NA	TRBV5-4	NA	TRBJ2-2	TGTGCCAGCAGTCTCGTCGGGGGACCTAACACCGGGGAGCTGTTTTTT	CASSLVGGPNTGELFF
NA	TRBV3-1/TRBV3-2	NA	TRBJ1-1	TGTGCCAGCAGCCAGAGTGACAGAATCACTGAAGCTTTCTTT	CASSQSDRITEAFF
NA	TRBV9	TRBD1	TRBJ2-2	TGTGCCAGCAGCAGACGACAGGGGGCGGGAACCGGGGAGCTGTTTTTT	CASSRRQGAGTGELFF
NA	TRBV19	TRBD1	TRBJ1-5	TGTGCCAGTAAAAGCTCAGGGGGCAGGCAGCCCCAGCATTTT	CASKSSGGRQPQHF
NA	TRBV19	NA	TRBJ2-1	TGTGCCAGTAGTACCTCTTACACCGTCTACAATGAGCAGTTCTTC	CASSTSYTVYNEQFF
NA	TRBV18	TRBD1	TRBJ1-2	TGTGCCAGCTCACGGGGCCAGGGGGATGTGTGGACCTTC	CASSRGQGDVWTF
NA	TRBV2	NA	TRBJ1-5	TGTGCCAGCATGGCTAGCAATCAGCCCCAGCATTTT	CASMASNQPQHF
NA	TRBV2	NA	TRBJ2-1	TGTGCCAGCAGAGACAGTTGGAGCTCCTACAATGAGCAGTTCTTC	CASRDSWSSYNEQFF
once	TRBV27	TRBD1	TRBJ1-1	TGTGCCAGCAGTCTACAGGGGCGAAACACTGAAGCTTTCTTT	CASSLQGRNTEAFF
NA	TRBV19	NA	TRBJ1-3	TGTGCCAGTACCGACCAGGGGAGCTCTGGAAACACCATATATTTT	CASTDQGSSGNTIYF
NA	TRBV20-1	TRBD2	TRBJ2-1	TGCAGTGCTAGTTCCAGCGGGATTAACAATGAGCAGTTCTTC	CSASSSGINNEQFF
once	TRBV7-9	NA	TRBJ2-5	TGTGCCAGCAGCTTAGCCGTGGGAGGCCCCCAAGAGACCCAGTACTTC	CASSLAVGGPQETQYF
NA	TRBV5-1	TRBD2	TRBJ2-3	TGCGCCAGCACCGGGACTAGCGGGAGCGCGAAAGATACGCAGTATTTT	CASTGTSGSAKDTQYF
NA	TRBV12-3/TRBV12-4	NA	TRBJ1-2	TGTGCCAGCAGCCAAGCAGGCTATGGCTACACCTTC	CASSQAGYGYTF
NA	TRBV9	TRBD2	TRBJ2-1	TGTGCCAGCAGCGTGGATTTAGCGGGGGACTCCTACAATGAGCAGTTCTTC	CASSVDLAGDSYNEQFF
NA	TRBV18	NA	TRBJ1-5	TGTGCCAGCTCACCAGCGTCCTCCCGCAATCAGCCCCAGCATTTT	CASSPASSRNQPQHF
NA	TRBV7-6	NA	TRBJ2-7	TGTGCCAGCAGCTCATTGATGGTGGGGAGCAACTACGAGCAGTACTTC	CASSSLMVGSNYEQYF
NA	TRBV2	NA	TRBJ1-6	TGTGCCAGCAGTGCAGGGCAGGGCAAGGCTTCACCCCTCCACTTT	CASSAGQGKASPLHF
NA	TRBV6-4	TRBD2	TRBJ2-1	TGTGCCAGCAGTGACCGGTTAGGGGCTAGCGGGAATGAGCAGTTCTTC	CASSDRLGASGNEQFF
NA	TRBV18	TRBD2	TRBJ2-5	TGTGCCAGCTCACCACGGGCTAGCGGGAGTAGAGGCGGAGAGACCCAGTACTTC	CASSPRASGSRGGETQYF
NA	TRBV15	NA	TRBJ2-5	TGTGCCACCAGCAGAGATGGTGGAGGGCGAGAGACCCAGTACTTC	CATSRDGGGRETQYF
NA	TRBV5-1	NA	TRBJ1-6	TGCGCCAGCAGCGAGCCTACTTCACCCCTCCACTTT	CASSEPTSPLHF
NA	TRBV18	NA	TRBJ2-2	TGTGCCAGCTCGCCAAACTTGGCAGGGGCGCCCGGGGAGCTGTTTTTT	CASSPNLAGAPGELFF
NA	TRBV4-1	NA	TRBJ2-3	TGCGCCAGCAGTCAGACAGAGCTAATGGATACGCAGTATTTT	CASSQTELMDTQYF
NA	TRBV19	TRBD1	TRBJ2-5	TGTGCCAGTACCTACGGAGCCGGGACAGGGAAAGAGACCCAGTACTTC	CASTYGAGTGKETQYF
NA	TRBV5-1	TRBD1	TRBJ1-1	TGCGCCAGCAGCTTATCGACAGGGGGAATCACTGAAGCTTTCTTT	CASSLSTGGITEAFF
NA	TRBV24-1	TRBD1	TRBJ1-2	TGTGCCACCAGTGATGCTAGGACAGGGGGCGGTGGCTACACCTTC	CATSDARTGGGGYTF
NA	TRBV4-2	NA	TRBJ2-5	TGTGCCAGCAGCCAGGCCGCAGGAATGGAGGGTGAGACCCAGTACTTC	CASSQAAGMEGETQYF
NA	TRBV5-1	NA	TRBJ1-2	TGCGCCAGCAGCTTGAGCCGGGGGGGCGACGGCTACACCTTC	CASSLSRGGDGYTF
NA	TRBV3-1/TRBV3-2	TRBD1	TRBJ2-7	TGTGCCAGCAGCGCGCCGCTGACAGGGTCCCCCTACGAGCAGTACTTC	CASSAPLTGSPYEQYF
NA	TRBV27	NA	TRBJ1-1	TGTGCCAGCAGTTTTTCGAGGACAGCTTCTGAAGCTTTCTTT	CASSFSRTASEAFF
NA	TRBV7-2	TRBD1	TRBJ1-6	TGTGCCACCAAGGGACAGGCAGATAATTCACCCCTCCACTTT	CATKGQADNSPLHF
NA	TRBV24-1	TRBD2	TRBJ2-1	TGTGCCACCAGTGACCGAGGACTAGCGGGAGTGGGGCATGAGCAGTTCTTC	CATSDRGLAGVGHEQFF
NA	TRBV6-5	NA	TRBJ2-3	TGTGCCAGCAGTACAATTCCAGATACGCAGTATTTT	CASSTIPDTQYF
NA	TRBV10-3	TRBD1	TRBJ1-1	TGTGCCATCAGTGCGGGACAGGGACGACTAAACACTGAAGCTTTCTTT	CAISAGQGRLNTEAFF